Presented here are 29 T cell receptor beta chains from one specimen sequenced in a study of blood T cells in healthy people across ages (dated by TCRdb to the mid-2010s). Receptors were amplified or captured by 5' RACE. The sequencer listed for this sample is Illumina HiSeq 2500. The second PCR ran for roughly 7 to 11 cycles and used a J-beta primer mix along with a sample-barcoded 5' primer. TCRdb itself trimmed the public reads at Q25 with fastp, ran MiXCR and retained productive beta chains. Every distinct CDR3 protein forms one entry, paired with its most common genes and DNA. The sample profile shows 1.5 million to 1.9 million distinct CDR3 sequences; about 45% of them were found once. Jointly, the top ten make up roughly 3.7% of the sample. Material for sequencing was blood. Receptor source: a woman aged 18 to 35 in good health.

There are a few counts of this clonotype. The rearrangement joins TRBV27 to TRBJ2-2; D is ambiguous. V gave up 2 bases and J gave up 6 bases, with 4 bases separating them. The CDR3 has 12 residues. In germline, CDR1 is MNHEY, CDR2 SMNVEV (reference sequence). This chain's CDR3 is CASSLIPGELFF. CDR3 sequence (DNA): TGTGCCAGCAGTTTAATCCCCGGGGAGCTGTTTTTT.

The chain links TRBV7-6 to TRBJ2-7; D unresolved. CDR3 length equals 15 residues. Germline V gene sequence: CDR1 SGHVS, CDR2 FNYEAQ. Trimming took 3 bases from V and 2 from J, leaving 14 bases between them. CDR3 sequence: CASSFRTDWTYEQYF. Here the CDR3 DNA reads TGTGCCAGCAGCTTCAGGACGGATTGGACCTACGAGCAGTACTTC.

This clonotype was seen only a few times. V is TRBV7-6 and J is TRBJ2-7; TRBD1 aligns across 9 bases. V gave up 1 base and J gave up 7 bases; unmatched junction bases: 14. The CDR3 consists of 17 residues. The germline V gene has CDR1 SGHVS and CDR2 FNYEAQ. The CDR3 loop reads CASSLEFGQGSSLEQYF. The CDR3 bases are TGTGCCAGCAGCTTAGAATTCGGACAGGGGTCATCCCTGGAGCAGTACTTC.

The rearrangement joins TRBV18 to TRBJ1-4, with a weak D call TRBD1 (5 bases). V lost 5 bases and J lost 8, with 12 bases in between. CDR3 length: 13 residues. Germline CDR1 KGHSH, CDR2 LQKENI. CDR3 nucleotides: TGTGCCAGCTCAGGGGACTCGAAGGAAAAACTGTTTTTT. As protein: CASSGDSKEKLFF.

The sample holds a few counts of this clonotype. CDR3 residues: CAWSVSLNTEAFF. Written as DNA, the CDR3 is TGTGCCTGGAGTGTCTCCCTGAACACTGAAGCTTTCTTT. The J gene is TRBJ1-1, the V gene TRBV30, with D hard to call. The CDR3 has 13 residues. V lost 0 bases and J lost 0, with 5 bases in between. CDR1 is GTSNPN, CDR2 SVGIG, per germline (reference sequence).

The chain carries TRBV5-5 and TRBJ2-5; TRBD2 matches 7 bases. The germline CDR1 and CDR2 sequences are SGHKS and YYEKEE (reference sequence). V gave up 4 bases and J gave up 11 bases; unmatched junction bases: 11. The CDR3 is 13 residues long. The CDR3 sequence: CASSPSGTWEQYF. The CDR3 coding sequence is TGTGCCAGCAGCCCTAGCGGTACTTGGGAGCAGTACTTC.

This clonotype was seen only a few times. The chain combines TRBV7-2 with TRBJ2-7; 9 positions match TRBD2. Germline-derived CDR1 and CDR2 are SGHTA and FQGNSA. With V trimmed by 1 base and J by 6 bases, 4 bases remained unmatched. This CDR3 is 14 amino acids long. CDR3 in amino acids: CASSLGRLAAEQYF. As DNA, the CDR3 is TGTGCCAGCAGCTTAGGCAGACTAGCGGCCGAGCAGTACTTC.

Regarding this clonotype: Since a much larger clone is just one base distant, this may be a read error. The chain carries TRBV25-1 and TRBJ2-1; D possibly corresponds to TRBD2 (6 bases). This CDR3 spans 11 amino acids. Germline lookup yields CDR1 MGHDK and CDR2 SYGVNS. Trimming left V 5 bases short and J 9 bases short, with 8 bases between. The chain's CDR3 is CASSNGGEQFF. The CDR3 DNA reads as TGTGCCAGCAGTAACGGGGGTGAGCAGTTCTTC.

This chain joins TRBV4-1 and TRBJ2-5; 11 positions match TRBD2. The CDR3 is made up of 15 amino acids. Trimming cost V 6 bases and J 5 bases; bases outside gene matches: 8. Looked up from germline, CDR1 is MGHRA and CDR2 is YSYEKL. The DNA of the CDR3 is TGCGCCAGCAGACAACTAGCGGGAGTCGGTGAGACCCAGTACTTC. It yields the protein CASRQLAGVGETQYF.

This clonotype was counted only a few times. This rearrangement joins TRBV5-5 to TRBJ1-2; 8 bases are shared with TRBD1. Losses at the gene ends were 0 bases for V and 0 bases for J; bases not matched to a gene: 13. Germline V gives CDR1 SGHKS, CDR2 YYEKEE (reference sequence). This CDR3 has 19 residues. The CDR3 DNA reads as TGTGCCAGCAGCTTGGTTGACAGGGGACGCGGTTCTCCTAACTATGGCTACACCTTC. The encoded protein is CASSLVDRGRGSPNYGYTF.

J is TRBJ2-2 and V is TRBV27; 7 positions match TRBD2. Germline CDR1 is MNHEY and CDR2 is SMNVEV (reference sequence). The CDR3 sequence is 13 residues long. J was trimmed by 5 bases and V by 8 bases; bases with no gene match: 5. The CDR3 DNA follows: TGTGCCAGCGCCGGACTAGATACCGGGGAGCTGTTTTTT. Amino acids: CASAGLDTGELFF.

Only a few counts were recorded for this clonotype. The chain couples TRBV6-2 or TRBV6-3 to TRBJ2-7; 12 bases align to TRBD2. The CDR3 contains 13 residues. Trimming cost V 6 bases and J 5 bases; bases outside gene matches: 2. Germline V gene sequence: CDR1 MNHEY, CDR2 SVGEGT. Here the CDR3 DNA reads TGTGCCAGCAGACTAGCGGGAGGAAACGAGCAGTACTTC. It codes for CASRLAGGNEQYF.

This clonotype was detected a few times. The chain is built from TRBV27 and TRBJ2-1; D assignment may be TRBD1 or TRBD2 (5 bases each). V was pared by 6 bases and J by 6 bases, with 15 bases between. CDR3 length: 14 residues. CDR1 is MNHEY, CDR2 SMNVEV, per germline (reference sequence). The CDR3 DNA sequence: TGTGCCAGCAGACGAATGGGAGACAGCAATGAGCAGTTCTTC. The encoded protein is CASRRMGDSNEQFF.

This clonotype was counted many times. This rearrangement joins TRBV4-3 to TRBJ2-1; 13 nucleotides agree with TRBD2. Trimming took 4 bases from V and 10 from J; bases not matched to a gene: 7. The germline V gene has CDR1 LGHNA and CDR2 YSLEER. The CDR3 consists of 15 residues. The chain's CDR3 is CASSPGTSGILEQFF. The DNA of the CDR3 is TGCGCCAGCAGCCCCGGGACTAGCGGGATCTTAGAGCAGTTCTTC.

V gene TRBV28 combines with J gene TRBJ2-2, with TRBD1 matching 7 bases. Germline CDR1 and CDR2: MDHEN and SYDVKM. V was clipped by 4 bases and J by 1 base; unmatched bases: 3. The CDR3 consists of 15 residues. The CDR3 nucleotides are TGTGCCAGCAGTTACAGGGGTTTGAACACCGGGGAGCTGTTTTTT. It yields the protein CASSYRGLNTGELFF.

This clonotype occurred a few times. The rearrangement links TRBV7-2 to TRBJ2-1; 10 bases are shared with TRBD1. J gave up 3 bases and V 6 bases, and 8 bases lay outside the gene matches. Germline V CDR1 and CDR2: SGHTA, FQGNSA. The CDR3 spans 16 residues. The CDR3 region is CASRQMDRGVYNEQFF. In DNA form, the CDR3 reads TGTGCCAGCAGACAAATGGACAGGGGGGTCTACAATGAGCAGTTCTTC.

Here the CDR3 reads CASSAGGNEQYF. CDR3 nucleotide sequence: TGTGCCAGCAGCGCGGGTGGGAATGAGCAGTACTTC. The chain combines TRBV11-3 with TRBJ2-5; D perhaps matches TRBD2 (5 bases). Trimming stripped 5 bases from V and 11 bases from J, with 15 bases between. From germline, CDR1 is SGHNT and CDR2 YENEEA. There are 12 residues in the CDR3.

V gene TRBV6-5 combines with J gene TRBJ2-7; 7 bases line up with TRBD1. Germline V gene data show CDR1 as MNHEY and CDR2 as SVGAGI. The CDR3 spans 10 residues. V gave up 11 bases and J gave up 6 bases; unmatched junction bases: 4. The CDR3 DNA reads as TGTGCCCGACAGGGATCCGAGCAGTACTTC. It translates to CARQGSEQYF.

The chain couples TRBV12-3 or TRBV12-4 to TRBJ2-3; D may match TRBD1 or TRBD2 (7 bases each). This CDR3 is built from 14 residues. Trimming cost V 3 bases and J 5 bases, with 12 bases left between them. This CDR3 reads CASSFPGGVDTQYF. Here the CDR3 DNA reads TGTGCCAGCAGTTTCCCAGGGGGGGTAGATACGCAGTATTTT.

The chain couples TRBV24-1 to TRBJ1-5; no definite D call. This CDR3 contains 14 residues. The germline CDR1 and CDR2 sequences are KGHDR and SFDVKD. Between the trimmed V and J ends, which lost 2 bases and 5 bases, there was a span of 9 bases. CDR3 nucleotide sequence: TGTGCCACCAGTGATTCTCGGGTTGATCAGCCCCAGCATTTT. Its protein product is CATSDSRVDQPQHF.

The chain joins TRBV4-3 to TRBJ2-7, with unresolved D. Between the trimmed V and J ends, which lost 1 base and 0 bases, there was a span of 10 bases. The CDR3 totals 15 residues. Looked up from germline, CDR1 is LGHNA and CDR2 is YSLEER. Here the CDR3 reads CASSQGVILSYEQYF. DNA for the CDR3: TGCGCCAGCAGCCAAGGGGTGATACTCTCCTACGAGCAGTACTTC.

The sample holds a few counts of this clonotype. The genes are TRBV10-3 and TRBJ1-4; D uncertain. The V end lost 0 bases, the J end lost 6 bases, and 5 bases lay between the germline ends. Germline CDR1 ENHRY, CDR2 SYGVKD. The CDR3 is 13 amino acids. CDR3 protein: CAISESADEKLFF. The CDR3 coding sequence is TGTGCCATCAGTGAGTCTGCCGATGAAAAACTGTTTTTT.

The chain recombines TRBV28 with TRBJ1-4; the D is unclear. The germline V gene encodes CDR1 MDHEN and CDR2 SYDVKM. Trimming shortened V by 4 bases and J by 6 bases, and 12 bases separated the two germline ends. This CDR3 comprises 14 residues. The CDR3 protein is CASSSGMEDEKLFF. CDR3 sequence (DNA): TGTGCCAGCAGTTCCGGGATGGAGGATGAAAAACTGTTTTTT.

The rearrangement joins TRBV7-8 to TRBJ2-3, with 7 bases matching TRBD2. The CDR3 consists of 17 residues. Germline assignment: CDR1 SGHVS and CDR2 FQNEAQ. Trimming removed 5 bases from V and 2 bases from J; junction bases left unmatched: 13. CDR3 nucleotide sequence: TGTGCCAGCAGCCTCTCTGGCGGGGGAAGCCTCACAGATACGCAGTATTTT. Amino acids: CASSLSGGGSLTDTQYF.

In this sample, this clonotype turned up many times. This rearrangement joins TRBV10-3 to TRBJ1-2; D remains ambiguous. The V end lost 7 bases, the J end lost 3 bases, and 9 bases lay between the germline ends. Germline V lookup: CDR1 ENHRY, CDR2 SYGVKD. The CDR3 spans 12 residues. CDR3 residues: CAIKGRDYGYTF. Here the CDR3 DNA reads TGTGCCATCAAGGGCAGAGACTATGGCTACACCTTC.

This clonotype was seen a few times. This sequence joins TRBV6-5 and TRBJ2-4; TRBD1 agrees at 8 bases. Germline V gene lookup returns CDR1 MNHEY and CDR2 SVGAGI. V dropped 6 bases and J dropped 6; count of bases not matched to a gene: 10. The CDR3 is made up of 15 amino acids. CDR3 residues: CASRRGQGGRNIQYF. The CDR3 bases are TGTGCCAGCAGACGCGGACAGGGTGGTAGAAACATTCAGTACTTC.

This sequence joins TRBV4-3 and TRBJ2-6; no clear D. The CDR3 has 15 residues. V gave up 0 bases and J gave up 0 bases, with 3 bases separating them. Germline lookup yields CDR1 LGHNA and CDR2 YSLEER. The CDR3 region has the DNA TGCGCCAGCAGCCAAGAGGTCTCTGGGGCCAACGTCCTGACTTTC. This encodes CASSQEVSGANVLTF.

The CDR3 loop is CSARDRRSGANVLTF. The CDR3 DNA follows: TGCAGTGCTAGGGACAGACGCTCTGGGGCCAACGTCCTGACTTTC. This chain joins TRBV20-1 and TRBJ2-6; a weak D match, TRBD1 (6 bases). Per the germline V gene, CDR1 is DFQATT and CDR2 is SNEGSKA (reference sequence). The CDR3 loop spans 15 amino acids. Trimming stripped 3 bases from V and 0 bases from J, with 9 bases between.

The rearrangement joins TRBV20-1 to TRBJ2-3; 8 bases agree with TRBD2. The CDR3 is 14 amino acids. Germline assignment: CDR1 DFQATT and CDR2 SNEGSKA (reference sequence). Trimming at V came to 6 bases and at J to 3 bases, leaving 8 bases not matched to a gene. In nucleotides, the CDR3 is TGCAGTGCCACTGCCGGGGGGGCAACAGATACGCAGTATTTT. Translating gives CSATAGGATDTQYF.